The 12 T cell receptor beta chains below all came from one sample that was sequenced in a study of Ad26.COV2.S vaccination and SARS-CoV-2 variants. This sample's treatment: some 20 received Ad26.COV2.S at low or high dose, single or two shots; roughly 5 received placebo; per-sample allocation not given. Collection of samples fell on day 63 after the first vaccine or placebo injection. The data were produced by immunoSEQ multiplex PCR, yet TCRdb's version contains in-frame clones alone and is incomplete. Here the sample spans around 340,000 clones, 65% to 90% being singletons. Sequences were derived from peripheral blood, sampled in a trial of Ad26.COV2.S vaccine versus placebo. The source is a person between 18 and 60 years old who received the Ad26.COV2.S COVID-19 vaccine or a placebo.

The V and J genes are TRBV2 and TRBJ1-2; possibly TRBD1 for D (6 bases). Germline-derived CDR1 and CDR2 are SNHLY and FYNNEI. Trimming removed 4 bases from V and 4 bases from J, with 13 bases in between. The CDR3 has 14 residues. CDR3 residues: CASSGPRGIYGYTF. The DNA of the CDR3 is TGTGCCAGCAGTGGCCCCAGGGGCATCTATGGCTACACCTTC.

The chain carries TRBV6-2 or TRBV6-3 and TRBJ2-3, with no clear D. There are 13 residues in the CDR3. Germline CDR1 reads MNHEY; CDR2 reads SVGEGT. V shed 2 bases and J shed 4 bases, with 7 bases lying between them. The CDR3 spells CASSYETADTQYF. The CDR3 DNA sequence: TGTGCCAGCAGTTACGAAACTGCAGATACGCAGTATTTT.

The chain combines TRBV4-3 with TRBJ2-7; 7 positions agree with TRBD1. The CDR3 runs to 16 residues. With 0 bases clipped from V and 4 bases from J, the junction kept 9 bases outside the gene matches. The germline V gene has CDR1 LGHNA and CDR2 YSLEER. The CDR3 region has the DNA TGCGCCAGCAGCCAAGATATGGGACAGCAAAATTACGAGCAGTACTTC. Translation: CASSQDMGQQNYEQYF.

The chain is built from TRBV7-2 and TRBJ2-1; D unclear. The germline V gene has CDR1 SGHTA and CDR2 FQGNSA. Trimming left V 4 bases short and J 0 bases short, with 10 bases between. This CDR3 region has 15 residues. CDR3 nucleotide sequence: TGTGCCAGCAGCTCGATGGTTGGCTCCTACAATGAGCAGTTCTTC. It specifies CASSSMVGSYNEQFF. Combining the CDR3 with reference TRBV7-2 and TRBJ2-1 gives the whole variable domain GAGVSQSPSNKVTEKGKDVELRCDPISGHTALYWYRQSLGQGLEFLIYFQGNSAPDKSGLPSDRFSAERTGGSVSTLTIQRTQQEDSAVYLCASSSMVGSYNEQFFGPGTRLTVL.

This clone was counted once. The V gene is TRBV27, the J gene TRBJ1-1, with TRBD1 identical over 8 bases. V was pared by 7 bases and J by 10 bases, with 11 bases of the junction left unmatched. The CDR3 covers 13 residues. Germline V gene lookup returns CDR1 MNHEY and CDR2 SMNVEV (reference sequence). CDR3: CASKSTSGGAAFF. In DNA form, the CDR3 reads TGTGCCAGCAAATCGACTTCAGGGGGCGCAGCTTTCTTT.

J is TRBJ2-7 and V is TRBV2; 8 bases align to TRBD1. Per germline, CDR1 SNHLY and CDR2 FYNNEI. The CDR3 sequence is 14 residues long. J gave up 6 bases and V 11 bases, and 15 bases lay outside the gene matches. The CDR3 spells CALRGRGTGPEQYF. CDR3 nucleotides: TGTGCCCTCAGGGGACGAGGGACAGGTCCCGAGCAGTACTTC.

The J gene is TRBJ2-1, the V gene TRBV18, with 9 bases that match TRBD1. This CDR3 contains 14 residues. The V gene end was trimmed by 5 bases and the J gene end by 7 bases; junction bases not matched to a gene: 6. Looked up from germline, CDR1 is KGHSH and CDR2 is LQKENI. CDR3 amino acids: CASSSRDRVNEQFF. DNA of the CDR3: TGTGCCAGCTCAAGCCGGGACAGGGTTAATGAGCAGTTCTTC.

The rearrangement joins TRBV4-2 to TRBJ1-5; 9 bases agree with TRBD1. From germline, CDR1 is LGHNA and CDR2 YNFKEQ. The CDR3 length is 13 residues. V lost 6 bases and J lost 7; bases outside the gene matches: 4. The CDR3 loop is CASRQDRGQPQHF. The CDR3 DNA reads TGTGCCAGCAGACAGGACAGGGGACAGCCCCAGCATTTT.

V gene TRBV19 combines with J gene TRBJ2-7; 10 bases fit TRBD2. There are 15 residues in the CDR3. V was pared by 3 bases and J by 3 bases, with 5 bases of the junction left unmatched. Germline V lookup: CDR1 LNHDA, CDR2 SQIVND (reference sequence). The CDR3 reads CASSMSLAGNYEQYF. In DNA form, the CDR3 reads TGTGCCAGTAGTATGTCACTAGCGGGGAACTACGAGCAGTACTTC.

The rearrangement uses TRBV5-5 and TRBJ1-3, with D possibly TRBD1 on 6 matching bases. With 0 bases removed from V and 4 bases from J, the gap between germline ends came to 8 bases. This CDR3 is 14 amino acids long. From germline, CDR1 is SGHKS and CDR2 YYEKEE (reference sequence). The CDR3 protein is CASSLADRGNTIYF. CDR3 DNA: TGTGCCAGCAGCTTGGCAGACAGGGGAAACACCATATATTTT.

This chain joins TRBV5-1 and TRBJ2-7; 9 bases line up with TRBD1. Losses at the gene ends were 4 bases for V and 7 bases for J; bases not matched to a gene: 9. Germline assignment: CDR1 SGHRS and CDR2 YFSETQ. The CDR3 covers 14 residues. The CDR3 region has the DNA TGCGCCAGCAGCAACCGGGACAGGGCTTATGAGCAGTACTTC. It translates to CASSNRDRAYEQYF.

This clone was seen a handful of times. This chain joins TRBV5-1 and TRBJ1-1; TRBD1 agrees at 9 bases. Germline trimming cut 5 bases from V and 4 bases from J; bases unmatched to any gene: 3. Germline loops: CDR1 SGHRS, CDR2 YFSETQ. The CDR3 covers 13 residues. CDR3: CASRETGGTEAFF. CDR3 sequence (DNA): TGCGCCAGCAGGGAGACAGGGGGCACTGAAGCTTTCTTT.